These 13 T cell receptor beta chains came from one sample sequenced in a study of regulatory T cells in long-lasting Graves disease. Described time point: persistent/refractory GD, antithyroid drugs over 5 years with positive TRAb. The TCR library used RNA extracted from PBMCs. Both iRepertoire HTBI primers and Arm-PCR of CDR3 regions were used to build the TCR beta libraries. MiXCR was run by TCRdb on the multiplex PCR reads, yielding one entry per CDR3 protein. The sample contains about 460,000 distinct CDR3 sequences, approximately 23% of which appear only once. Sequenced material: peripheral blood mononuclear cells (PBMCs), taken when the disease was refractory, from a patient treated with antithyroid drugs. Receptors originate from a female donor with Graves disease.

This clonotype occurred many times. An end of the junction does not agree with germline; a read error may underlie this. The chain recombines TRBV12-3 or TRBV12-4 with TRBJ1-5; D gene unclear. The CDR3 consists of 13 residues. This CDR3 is CASSLGLNQPQHF. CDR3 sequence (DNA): TGTGCCAGCAGCTTAGGGCTGAATCAGCCCCAGCATTTT.

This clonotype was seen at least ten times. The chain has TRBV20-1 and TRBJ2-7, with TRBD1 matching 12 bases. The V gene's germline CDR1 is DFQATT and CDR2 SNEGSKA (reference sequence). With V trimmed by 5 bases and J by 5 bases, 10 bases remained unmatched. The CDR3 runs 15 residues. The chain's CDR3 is CSARPRDRGHNEQYF. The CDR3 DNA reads TGCAGTGCTCGCCCTCGGGACAGGGGGCATAACGAGCAGTACTTC.

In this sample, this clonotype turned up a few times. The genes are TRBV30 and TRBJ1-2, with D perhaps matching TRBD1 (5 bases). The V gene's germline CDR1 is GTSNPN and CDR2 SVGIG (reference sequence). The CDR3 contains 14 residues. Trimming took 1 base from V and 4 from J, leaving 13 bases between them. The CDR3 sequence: CAWSGGGSLYGYTF. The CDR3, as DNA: TGTGCCTGGAGTGGGGGGGGAAGTCTCTATGGCTACACCTTC. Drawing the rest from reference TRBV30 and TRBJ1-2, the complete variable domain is SQTIHQWPATLVQPVGSPLSLECTVEGTSNPNLYWYRQAAGRGLQLLFYSVGIGQISSEVPQNLSASRPQDRQFILSSKKLLLSDSGFYLCAWSGGGSLYGYTFGSGTRLTVV.

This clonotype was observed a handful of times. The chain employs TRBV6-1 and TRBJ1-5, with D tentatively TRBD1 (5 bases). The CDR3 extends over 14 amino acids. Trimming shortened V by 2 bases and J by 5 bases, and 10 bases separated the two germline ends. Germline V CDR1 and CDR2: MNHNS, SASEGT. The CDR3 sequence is CASSESGGDQPQHF. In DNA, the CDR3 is TGTGCCAGCAGTGAATCGGGGGGGGATCAGCCCCAGCATTTT.

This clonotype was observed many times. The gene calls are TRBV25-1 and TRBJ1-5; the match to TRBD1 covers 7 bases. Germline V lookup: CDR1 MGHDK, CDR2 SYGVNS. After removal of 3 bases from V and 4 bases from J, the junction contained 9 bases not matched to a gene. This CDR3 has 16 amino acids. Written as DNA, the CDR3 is TGTGCCAGCAGTGAGGCAGGGGGTGCTGGAAATCAGCCCCAGCATTTT. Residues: CASSEAGGAGNQPQHF.

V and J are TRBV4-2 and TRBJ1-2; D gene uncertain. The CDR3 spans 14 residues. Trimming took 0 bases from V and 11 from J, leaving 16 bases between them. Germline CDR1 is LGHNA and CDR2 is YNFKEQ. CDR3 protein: CASSQDSARQTYTF. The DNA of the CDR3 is TGTGCCAGCAGCCAAGATAGTGCCCGGCAAACATACACCTTC.

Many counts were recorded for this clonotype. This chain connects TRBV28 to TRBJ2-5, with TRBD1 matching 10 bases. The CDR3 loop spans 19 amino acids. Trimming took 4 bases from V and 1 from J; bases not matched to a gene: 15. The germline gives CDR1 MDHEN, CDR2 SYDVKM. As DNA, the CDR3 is TGTGCCAGCAGTTACCCGATGATGGACAGGGGGACCCTCCAAGAGACCCAGTACTTC. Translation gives CASSYPMMDRGTLQETQYF.

The CDR3 loop reads CARRSRQATNQPQHF. The CDR3 coding sequence is TGTGCCAGACGTTCGAGACAGGCAACCAATCAGCCCCAGCATTTT. V usage is TRBV19 and J usage is TRBJ1-5, with D possibly being TRBD1 (6 bases). This CDR3 spans 15 amino acids. Per germline, CDR1 LNHDA and CDR2 SQIVND (reference sequence). V was clipped by 9 bases and J by 3 bases, with 18 bases between them.

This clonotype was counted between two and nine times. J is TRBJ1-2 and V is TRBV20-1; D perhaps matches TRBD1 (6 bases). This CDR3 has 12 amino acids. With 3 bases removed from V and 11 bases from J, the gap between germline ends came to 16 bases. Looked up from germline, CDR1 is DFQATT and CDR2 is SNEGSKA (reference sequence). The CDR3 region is CSASPRTAGYTF. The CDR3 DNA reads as TGCAGTGCTAGTCCGAGGACAGCCGGGTACACCTTC.

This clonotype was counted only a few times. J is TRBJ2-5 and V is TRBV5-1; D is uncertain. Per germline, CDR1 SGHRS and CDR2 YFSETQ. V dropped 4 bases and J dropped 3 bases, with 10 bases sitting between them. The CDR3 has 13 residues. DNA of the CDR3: TGCGCCAGCAGCCTTGACTTGGAAGAGACCCAGTACTTC. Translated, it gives CASSLDLEETQYF.

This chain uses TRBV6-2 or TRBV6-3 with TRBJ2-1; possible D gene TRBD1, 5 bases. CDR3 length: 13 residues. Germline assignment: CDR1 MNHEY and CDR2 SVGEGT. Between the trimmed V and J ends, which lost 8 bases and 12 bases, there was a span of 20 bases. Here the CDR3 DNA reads TGTGCCAGCCGGACAATGAGGTCGTCGGGGCAGTTCTTC. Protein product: CASRTMRSSGQFF.

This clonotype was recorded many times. The CDR3 loop reads CASSSPALGQETQYF. The CDR3 DNA follows: TGTGCCAGCAGCTCACCTGCCTTGGGGCAAGAGACCCAGTACTTC. The V call is TRBV5-6, the J call TRBJ2-5; D unresolved. This CDR3 contains 15 residues. Per the germline V gene, CDR1 is SGHDT and CDR2 is YYEEEE. Trimming removed 3 bases at V and 2 bases at J, with 14 bases between.

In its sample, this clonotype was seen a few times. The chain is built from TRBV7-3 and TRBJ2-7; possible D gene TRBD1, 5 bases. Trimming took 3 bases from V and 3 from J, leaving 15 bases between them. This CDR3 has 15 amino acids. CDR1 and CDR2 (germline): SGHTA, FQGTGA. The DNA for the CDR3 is TGTGCCAGCAGCTTCCAAGCCGACAGAGGCTACGAGCAGTACTTC. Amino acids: CASSFQADRGYEQYF. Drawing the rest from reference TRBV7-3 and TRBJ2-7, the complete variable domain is GAGVSQTPSNKVTEKGKYVELRCDPISGHTALYWYRQSLGQGPEFLIYFQGTGAADDSGLPNDRFFAVRPEGSVSTLKIQRTERGDSAVYLCASSFQADRGYEQYFGPGTRLTVT.